The rows below give T cell receptor beta chains drawn from one sample of a study of response to subunit inactivated influenza vaccine. TCRdb recomputed calls from the RT-PCR reads with MiXCR, one row per CDR3 protein. The top ten hold roughly a tenth of the sample, which has about 780,000 distinct CDR3 sequences, around 20% seen once. Sequencing used PBMCs from blood, obtained 5 days after vaccination. These receptors originate from a man in his fifties who received an inactivated influenza vaccine. Both conserved end residues are part of each CDR3. The D gene is left open where the match is weak. Size is omitted from some rows. Given values are once, few, many or a class for expanded clones.

clone_size: .
v_call: TRBV4-1
j_call: TRBJ2-5
d_call: TRBD2
cdr3_aa: CASSQGAGGSLQETQYF
cdr3_nt: TGCGCCAGCAGCCAGGGAGCGGGGGGGAGTCTTCAAGAGACCCAGTACTTC

clone_size: .
v_call: TRBV6-1
j_call: TRBJ1-3
d_call: .
cdr3_aa: CASKRTADSGNTIYF
cdr3_nt: TGTGCCAGCAAGCGGACGGCTGACTCTGGAAACACCATATATTTT

clone_size: .
v_call: TRBV20-1
j_call: TRBJ2-5
d_call: .
cdr3_aa: CSASKGGETQYF
cdr3_nt: TGCAGTGCTAGTAAGGGCGGGGAGACCCAGTACTTC

clone_size: once
v_call: TRBV28
j_call: TRBJ2-2
d_call: .
cdr3_aa: CASSFTRAAGELFF
cdr3_nt: TGTGCCAGCAGTTTCACCAGGGCCGCCGGGGAGCTGTTTTTT

clone_size: many
v_call: TRBV5-1
j_call: TRBJ2-7
d_call: .
cdr3_aa: CASSLTGVEQYF
cdr3_nt: TGCGCCAGCAGCTTGACGGGAGTGGAGCAGTACTTC

clone_size: few
v_call: TRBV28
j_call: TRBJ2-3
d_call: TRBD2
cdr3_aa: CASSRGTSSHGCTDTQYF
cdr3_nt: TGTGCCAGCAGCAGGGGGACTAGCTCACACGGGTGCACAGATACGCAGTATTTT

clone_size: .
v_call: TRBV20-1
j_call: TRBJ2-7
d_call: .
cdr3_aa: CSATGTEVGEQYF
cdr3_nt: TGCAGTGCTACCGGGACGGAGGTCGGGGAGCAGTACTTC

clone_size: few
v_call: TRBV27
j_call: TRBJ2-1
d_call: TRBD2
cdr3_aa: CASRGSGRSSYNEQFF
cdr3_nt: TGTGCCAGCAGGGGGAGCGGGAGGTCCTCCTACAATGAGCAGTTCTTC

clone_size: many
v_call: TRBV5-1
j_call: TRBJ2-7
d_call: .
cdr3_aa: CASTISNPPGEQYF
cdr3_nt: TGCGCCAGCACCATATCCAATCCCCCGGGCGAGCAGTACTTC

clone_size: few
v_call: TRBV6-5
j_call: TRBJ2-6
d_call: .
cdr3_aa: CASSYSSRGSGANVLTF
cdr3_nt: TGTGCCAGCAGTTACTCTAGCCGAGGGTCCGGGGCCAACGTCCTGACTTTC

clone_size: few
v_call: TRBV20-1
j_call: TRBJ2-5
d_call: TRBD2
cdr3_aa: CSATGLAGTQETQYF
cdr3_nt: TGCAGTGCTACTGGACTAGCGGGGACACAAGAGACCCAGTACTTC

clone_size: .
v_call: TRBV7-9
j_call: TRBJ2-1
d_call: .
cdr3_aa: CASSLVLDPYNEQFF
cdr3_nt: TGTGCCAGCAGCTTAGTTCTGGACCCCTACAATGAGCAGTTCTTC

clone_size: few
v_call: TRBV6-2/TRBV6-3
j_call: TRBJ2-7
d_call: TRBD1
cdr3_aa: CASSYVRGTYEQYF
cdr3_nt: TGTGCCAGCAGTTACGTCAGGGGGACCTACGAGCAGTACTTC

clone_size: few
v_call: TRBV6-1
j_call: TRBJ2-5
d_call: TRBD1
cdr3_aa: CASSQGAQVETQYF
cdr3_nt: TGTGCCAGCAGTCAGGGGGCGCAGGTAGAGACCCAGTACTTC

clone_size: .
v_call: TRBV5-6
j_call: TRBJ1-1
d_call: .
cdr3_aa: CASGTGGSRGTEAFF
cdr3_nt: TGTGCCAGCGGGACGGGGGGGAGCCGGGGTACTGAAGCTTTCTTT

clone_size: few
v_call: TRBV20-1
j_call: TRBJ2-5
d_call: TRBD2
cdr3_aa: CSANSGEETQYF
cdr3_nt: TGCAGTGCCAATAGCGGGGAAGAGACCCAGTACTTC

clone_size: few
v_call: TRBV6-5
j_call: TRBJ2-5
d_call: TRBD2
cdr3_aa: CASSYMRGSKETQYF
cdr3_nt: TGTGCCAGCAGTTACATGCGGGGGTCCAAAGAGACCCAGTACTTC

clone_size: few
v_call: TRBV4-2
j_call: TRBJ2-1
d_call: .
cdr3_aa: CASSQEGREQFF
cdr3_nt: TGTGCCAGCAGCCAAGAGGGGCGCGAGCAGTTCTTC

clone_size: many
v_call: TRBV20-1
j_call: TRBJ2-3
d_call: TRBD2
cdr3_aa: CSASSGRAPDTQYF
cdr3_nt: TGCAGTGCTAGCAGCGGGAGGGCCCCAGATACGCAGTATTTT

clone_size: many
v_call: TRBV24-1
j_call: TRBJ2-1
d_call: .
cdr3_aa: CATSDLVDGGNEQFF
cdr3_nt: TGTGCCACCAGTGATTTGGTCGATGGCGGCAATGAGCAGTTCTTC

clone_size: .
v_call: TRBV20-1
j_call: TRBJ2-1
d_call: .
cdr3_aa: CSASRGRATYNEQFF
cdr3_nt: TGCAGTGCTAGTAGAGGGCGGGCAACCTACAATGAGCAGTTCTTC

clone_size: few
v_call: TRBV6-1
j_call: TRBJ2-7
d_call: .
cdr3_aa: CASTPVEGMREQYF
cdr3_nt: TGTGCCAGCACCCCCGTTGAGGGGATGCGCGAGCAGTACTTC

clone_size: .
v_call: TRBV4-3
j_call: TRBJ2-1
d_call: TRBD2
cdr3_aa: CASSQSPILAERYNEQFF
cdr3_nt: TGCGCCAGCAGCCAATCACCTATTCTAGCGGAAAGATACAATGAGCAGTTCTTC

clone_size: many
v_call: TRBV20-1
j_call: TRBJ2-3
d_call: .
cdr3_aa: CSARDVIGWGTDTQYF
cdr3_nt: TGCAGTGCTAGAGACGTGATCGGCTGGGGCACAGATACGCAGTATTTT

clone_size: .
v_call: TRBV20-1
j_call: TRBJ1-5
d_call: .
cdr3_aa: CSAQIPSNQPQHF
cdr3_nt: TGCAGTGCACAGATACCTAGCAATCAGCCCCAGCATTTT

clone_size: few
v_call: TRBV20-1
j_call: TRBJ1-2
d_call: .
cdr3_aa: CSARDLDPGVLLDGYTF
cdr3_nt: TGCAGTGCTAGAGATCTGGACCCGGGCGTCCTTCTCGATGGCTACACCTTC

clone_size: many
v_call: TRBV5-1
j_call: TRBJ1-2
d_call: TRBD1
cdr3_aa: CASRHGTGGAINGYTF
cdr3_nt: TGCGCCAGCAGACATGGGACAGGGGGCGCGATTAATGGCTACACCTTC

clone_size: few
v_call: TRBV28
j_call: TRBJ2-2
d_call: TRBD1
cdr3_aa: CASRRTGGAGELFF
cdr3_nt: TGTGCCAGCAGGAGGACAGGGGGGGCCGGGGAGCTGTTTTTT

clone_size: .
v_call: TRBV13
j_call: TRBJ1-6
d_call: .
cdr3_aa: CASSFTGYNSPLHF
cdr3_nt: TGTGCCAGCAGCTTCACAGGTTATAATTCACCCCTCCACTTT

clone_size: few
v_call: TRBV20-1
j_call: TRBJ2-1
d_call: .
cdr3_aa: CSARGHRHSYNEQFF
cdr3_nt: TGCAGTGCTCGGGGGCACCGCCACTCCTACAATGAGCAGTTCTTC

clone_size: .
v_call: TRBV20-1
j_call: TRBJ2-4
d_call: .
cdr3_aa: CSARVMGRAKNIQYF
cdr3_nt: TGCAGTGCTAGAGTTATGGGGCGCGCCAAAAACATTCAGTACTTC

clone_size: few
v_call: TRBV10-3
j_call: TRBJ2-3
d_call: .
cdr3_aa: CAISEGQHTTDTQYF
cdr3_nt: TGTGCCATCAGTGAGGGGCAGCATACCACAGATACGCAGTATTTT

clone_size: .
v_call: TRBV7-9
j_call: TRBJ2-5
d_call: TRBD2
cdr3_aa: CASSPRGGTRQETQYF
cdr3_nt: TGTGCCAGCAGCCCTAGGGGCGGGACTAGACAAGAGACCCAGTACTTC

clone_size: .
v_call: TRBV28
j_call: TRBJ1-4
d_call: .
cdr3_aa: CASSFPSGFREKLFF
cdr3_nt: TGTGCCAGCAGTTTCCCTAGTGGTTTTCGGGAAAAACTGTTTTTT

clone_size: few
v_call: TRBV10-3
j_call: TRBJ2-2
d_call: .
cdr3_aa: CAISESDTGELFF
cdr3_nt: TGTGCCATCAGTGAGTCGGACACCGGGGAGCTGTTTTTT

clone_size: few
v_call: TRBV5-1
j_call: TRBJ2-5
d_call: TRBD1
cdr3_aa: CASSLVVGQSQETQYF
cdr3_nt: TGCGCCAGCAGCTTGGTGGTGGGACAGAGCCAAGAGACCCAGTACTTC

clone_size: few
v_call: TRBV24-1
j_call: TRBJ1-1
d_call: .
cdr3_aa: CATSGVGTEDTEAFF
cdr3_nt: TGTGCCACCAGCGGGGTGGGGACGGAGGATACTGAAGCTTTCTTT

clone_size: .
v_call: TRBV11-2
j_call: TRBJ2-3
d_call: .
cdr3_aa: CASIPRDRYTDTQYF
cdr3_nt: TGTGCCAGCATCCCCCGCGACCGGTACACAGATACGCAGTATTTT

clone_size: .
v_call: TRBV7-8
j_call: TRBJ2-5
d_call: .
cdr3_aa: CASSLAHHRVGETQYF
cdr3_nt: TGTGCCAGCAGCTTAGCACATCACCGGGTTGGAGAGACCCAGTACTTC

clone_size: .
v_call: TRBV6-1
j_call: TRBJ2-7
d_call: TRBD2
cdr3_aa: CASFFNPGLPIYEQYF
cdr3_nt: TGTGCCAGCTTTTTTAACCCGGGACTACCGATCTACGAGCAGTACTTC